This section outlines one T cell receptor (beta chain) sequence together with its context. What it recognizes is unknown. The source of the sample is a study of CXCR3-negative and CXCR3-positive naive CD8 T cells. Preparation of TRB cDNA libraries relied on 5' RACE carrying UMI labels. After re-calling the 5' RACE reads, TCRdb lists one entry per CDR3 protein, DNA absent. This repertoire comprises over 70,000 distinct CDR3 sequences; its ten largest clones make up approximately 0.54%. The CD45RO-CCR7+CD27+CD95- phenotype denoted naive CD8+ T cells. The CDR3 loop spans 12 amino acids. Study-level points and caveats: Freshly isolated PBMCs were used in most assays, given partial CXCR3 loss after freezing. CXCR3-expressing naive cells carried TRB CDR3s more hydrophobic than those of CXCR3-negative naive cells. Between one naive subset and the other, surface CD5 was comparable, and TCR strength was inferred from TRB CDR3 properties.

This clonotype was sampled from a human donor in good health. Some clones in this sample may be carry-over from other donors' samples. The specimen was naive CXCR3+ CD8+ T cells from blood. Subset: CD45RO-CCR7+CD27+CD95- naive CD8+ T cells expressing CXCR3 (TNR3+). The V call is TRBV12-3 or TRBV12-4, the J call TRBJ1-1. The CDR3 protein is CASSFNGVWTFF.